Following are 21 T cell receptor beta chains from one sample sequenced in a study of blood T cell repertoires in COVID-19. Sequenced by immunoSEQ multiplex PCR; TCRdb stores in-frame clones only, minus some. The sample records approximately 190,000 clones, roughly 80% being singletons. The sequenced sample consisted of peripheral blood. These receptors all stem from a man aged 30 to 45 with active or convalescent COVID-19.

The chain links TRBV30 to TRBJ1-6, with TRBD1 matching over 9 bases. Per the germline V gene, CDR1 is GTSNPN and CDR2 is SVGIG (reference sequence). CDR3 length: 14 amino acids. The CDR3 here is CASQTGGRNSPLHF. The CDR3 bases are TGTGCTTCTCAAACAGGGGGCAGGAATTCACCCCTCCACTTT.

The V call is TRBV29-1, the J call TRBJ1-2; 12 bases map to TRBD1. CDR1 and CDR2 from the germline V gene are SQVTM and ANQGSEA. J gave up 8 bases and V 3 bases, and 13 bases lay outside the gene matches. The CDR3 runs 16 residues. The CDR3 here is CSVDISLGTGGMGYTF. The CDR3 DNA reads TGCAGCGTTGACATTTCTTTAGGGACAGGGGGCATGGGCTACACCTTC.

The chain is built from TRBV21-1 and TRBJ1-1. TRBV21-1 constitutes a pseudogene. CDR3 length equals 15 residues. In nucleotides, the CDR3 is TGTGCCAGCAGCAAGAGTTTACCGATGAACACTGAAGCTTTCTTT. This codes for CASSKSLPMNTEAFF.

This clone was seen once. The V and J genes are TRBV30 and TRBJ2-7; TRBD1 matches at 9 bases. Germline lookup yields CDR1 GTSNPN and CDR2 SVGIG (reference sequence). The CDR3 contains 15 residues. V lost 1 base to trimming and J lost 2 bases; unmatched junction nucleotides: 6. DNA of the CDR3: TGTGCCTGGAGTGCTACCGGGACAGGGACCTACGAGCAGTACGTC. Amino acids: CAWSATGTGTYEQYV.

The chain combines TRBV21-1 with TRBJ2-1; TRBD2, as called in the table, went unchecked against the DNA. TRBV21-1 is labeled a pseudogene. The CDR3 has 17 residues. The CDR3 DNA follows: TGTGCCAGCAGCCTCTTAAGGGCTAGCGGGGTCGTAGGTGAGCAGTTCTTC. Translating it yields CASSLLRASGVVGEQFF.

The chain uses TRBV19 and TRBJ1-3; TRBD1 matches at 7 bases. The junction had 6 bases not matched to a gene; V was cut back by 6 bases and J by 4 bases. CDR3 length: 14 amino acids. The V gene's germline CDR1 is LNHDA and CDR2 SQIVND (reference sequence). CDR3 sequence: CASSLDRRGNTIYF. Here the CDR3 DNA reads TGTGCCAGTAGCCTGGACAGGAGAGGAAACACCATATATTTT.

This clone has more than one count but fewer than ten. CDR3 amino acids: CASSIGGGEAFF. CDR3 nucleotides: TGTGCCAGTAGTATTGGGGGGGGTGAAGCTTTCTTT. The chain joins TRBV19 to TRBJ1-1, with D tentatively TRBD1 (5 bases). The CDR3 totals 12 residues. Germline assignment: CDR1 LNHDA and CDR2 SQIVND (reference sequence). The ends were cut back, 3 bases at V and 7 bases at J, with 9 bases in the middle.

The genes are TRBV12-3 or TRBV12-4 and TRBJ1-2, with D possibly being TRBD1 (5 bases). V was pared by 9 bases and J by 5 bases, with 16 bases between. This CDR3 contains 13 residues. The CDR3 DNA reads as TGTGCCAGTGGGACGGGGGATGTGTATGGCTACACCTTC. It yields the protein CASGTGDVYGYTF.

CDR3 coding DNA: TGTGCCAGCTCACCCCCTGGGGCAGTGGTGGATTCACCCCTCCACTTT. Its translation is CASSPPGAVVDSPLHF. This rearrangement joins TRBV18 to TRBJ1-6; D is possibly TRBD1 (5 bases). The ends were cut back, 3 bases at V and 8 bases at J, with 17 bases in the middle. The CDR3 extends over 16 amino acids. Germline V lookup: CDR1 KGHSH, CDR2 LQKENI. The entire variable domain, with the rest obtained from reference TRBV18 and TRBJ1-6, is as follows: NAGVMQNPRHLVRRRGQEARLRCSPMKGHSHVYWYRQLPEEGLKFMVYLQKENIIDESGMPKERFSAEFPKEGPSILRIQQVVRGDSAAYFCASSPPGAVVDSPLHFGNGTRLTVT.

In its sample, this clone was seen once. The chain joins TRBV7-2 to TRBJ2-7, with 10 bases lining up with TRBD1. The CDR3 is 16 residues long. Per the germline V gene, CDR1 is SGHTA and CDR2 is FQGNSA. V lost 6 bases and J lost 4; bases outside the gene matches: 12. In DNA, the CDR3 is TGTGCCAGCAGTAGGTACGGACAGGGGGGAGCTTACGAGCAGTACTTC. Its protein is CASSRYGQGGAYEQYF.

The rearrangement uses TRBV9 and TRBJ2-3, with 8 nucleotides matching TRBD2. V gave up 4 bases and J gave up 2 bases; unmatched junction bases: 9. From germline, CDR1 is SGDLS and CDR2 YYNGEE. The CDR3 spans 16 residues. CDR3 in DNA: TGTGCCAGCAGCCTGGGGGTAGCGGGAATCACAGATACGCAGTATTTT. Protein sequence: CASSLGVAGITDTQYF. The variable domain in full, with the rest retrieved from reference TRBV9 and TRBJ2-3, is DSGVTQTPKHLITATGQRVTLRCSPRSGDLSVYWYQQSLDQGLQFLIQYYNGEERAKGNILERFSAQQFPDLHSELNLSSLELGDSALYFCASSLGVAGITDTQYFGPGTRLTVL.

The chain combines TRBV11-3 with TRBJ2-1; TRBD2 matches at 11 bases. Germline trimming cut 1 base from V and 7 bases from J; bases unmatched to any gene: 6. The CDR3 totals 16 residues. In germline, CDR1 is SGHNT, CDR2 YENEEA. Written as DNA, the CDR3 is TGTGCCAGCAGCTTAGTTGTAGCGGGAGGGCAAAATGAGCAGTTCTTC. Encoded protein: CASSLVVAGGQNEQFF.

This clone was seen only once. One junction end does not reproduce the germline sequence, and a read error may be involved. This rearrangement joins TRBV7-7 to TRBJ2-5; 8 positions agree with TRBD1. The CDR3 covers 13 residues. CDR1 SSHAT and CDR2 FNYEAQ come from the germline V gene (reference sequence). This chain's CDR3 is CASSRGRGETQYF. CDR3 bases: TGTGCTAGCAGCAGGGGGCGCGGGGAGACCCAGTACTTC.

The chain joins TRBV9 to TRBJ2-3; 11 nucleotides align to TRBD2. The CDR3 sequence is 16 residues long. V shed 4 bases and J 2 bases; nucleotides not matched to a gene: 6. The germline gives CDR1 SGDLS, CDR2 YYNGEE. CDR3 in amino acids: CASSIGTSGDTDTQYF. The CDR3 coding sequence is TGTGCCAGCAGCATCGGGACTAGCGGAGACACAGATACGCAGTATTTT.

J is TRBJ1-2 and V is TRBV7-3, with a tentative D call TRBD1 (6 bases). V shed 4 bases and J shed 6 bases, with 12 bases lying between them. The CDR3 has 13 residues. CDR1 and CDR2 from the germline V gene are SGHTA and FQGTGA. The CDR3, as DNA: TGTGCCAGCAGCTCCGGGGCAGGGGATGGCTACACCTTC. This sequence encodes CASSSGAGDGYTF.

This chain links TRBV5-1 with TRBJ2-4; TRBD1 matches at 8 bases. Per the germline V gene, CDR1 is SGHRS and CDR2 is YFSETQ. The CDR3 extends over 16 amino acids. J was trimmed by 9 bases and V by 0 bases; bases with no gene match: 11. As DNA, the CDR3 is TGCGCCAGCAGCTTGGGGCAGGGGGCCCTCAGGAGCATTCAGTACTTC. Residues: CASSLGQGALRSIQYF.

This clone appeared a single time. The chain employs TRBV7-9 and TRBJ1-1, with a tentative D call TRBD1 (6 bases). V gave up 4 bases and J gave up 3 bases, with 24 bases separating them. Germline assignment: CDR1 SEHNR and CDR2 FQNEAQ (reference sequence). The CDR3 covers 18 residues. CDR3 bases: TGTGCCAGCAGCTCCCTCTACCGGGACACCCTGGGGGACACTGAAGCTTTCTTT. It translates to CASSSLYRDTLGDTEAFF.

V gene TRBV6-4 combines with J gene TRBJ2-3; tentative D call: TRBD2 (6 bases). Between the trimmed V and J ends, which lost 0 bases and 4 bases, there was a span of 8 bases. The CDR3 is 14 amino acids. Germline values: CDR1 MRHNA, CDR2 SNTAGT. CDR3 sequence (DNA): TGTGCCAGCAGTGACTCCGGGGGTTCAGATACGCAGTATTTT. Translated, it gives CASSDSGGSDTQYF.

This clone was seen a handful of times. The chain couples TRBV5-1 to TRBJ2-7; 12 bases align to TRBD2. CDR3 length equals 15 residues. Germline V gives CDR1 SGHRS, CDR2 YFSETQ. J was trimmed by 4 bases and V by 3 bases; bases with no gene match: 5. CDR3 protein: CASSSTSGSGYEQYF. CDR3 nucleotides: TGCGCCAGCAGCTCGACTAGCGGGAGTGGGTACGAGCAGTACTTC.

The chain joins TRBV14 to TRBJ1-2; possible D gene TRBD1, 5 bases. V lost 3 bases to trimming and J lost 1 base, with 21 bases between them. The CDR3 is 18 amino acids. Germline CDR1 is SGHDN and CDR2 is FVKESK. The CDR3: CASSHGGLLADLNYGYTF. The CDR3 DNA follows: TGTGCCAGCAGCCATGGGGGGTTATTGGCAGATCTTAACTATGGCTACACCTTC.

V and J are TRBV29-1 and TRBJ2-5; 7 bases match TRBD2. Germline loops: CDR1 SQVTM, CDR2 ANQGSEA. There are 14 residues in the CDR3. The V gene end was trimmed by 5 bases and the J gene end by 2 bases; junction bases not matched to a gene: 8. The CDR3 loop is CSVSGALIQETQYF. CDR3 DNA sequence: TGCAGCGTTAGCGGGGCCTTGATTCAAGAGACCCAGTACTTC. Full variable domain (outside the CDR3, taken from reference TRBV29-1 and TRBJ2-5): SAVISQKPSRDICQRGTSLTIQCQVDSQVTMMFWYRQQPGQSLTLIATANQGSEATYESGFVIDKFPISRPNLTFSTLTVSNMSPEDSSIYLCSVSGALIQETQYFGPGTRLLVL.